The T cell receptor (beta chain) described here comes from a study of cytomegalovirus exposure and HLA in healthy donors (TCRdb year 2017). About the full investigation: An earlier analysis of approximately 640 of the donors reported approximately 290 Gb of sequence data and some 100 million unique TCR beta sequences from about 179 million T cells. The study was designed to test whether signatures of past pathogen exposure could be identified by cataloging public T cell receptors. In addition to the first cohort of around 670 subjects, a separate validation cohort of 120 different subjects was used. Typing coverage differed by locus: A, B, C, DRB1 and DQB1 were typed in about 629-640 donors, DQA1 in approximately 520, DPA1 in approximately 600, and DPB1 in 450 to 490. Because of strong linkage in the cohort, a handful of DR-DQ haplotypes were treated as single units for association and clustering. About 280 gigabases of sequencing data and approximately 91 million unique TCR sequences made up an early release that covered several hundred HLA-typed donors. Among roughly 370 genotyped donors of the cohort, an average of around 240,000 unique TCR beta nucleotide sequences were sequenced per donor, around 20% of them non-productive. Among the roughly 370 genotyped donors, about 83% belonged to the genetic ancestry cluster associated with self-reported Caucasian donors. To predict cytomegalovirus infection status, the study combined high-throughput TCR immunosequencing, statistical association of individual TCRs with disease status, and machine learning. An earlier analysis of 500 to 650 of the donors applied high-throughput TCR beta sequencing to assess whether each TCR beta V gene segment acted as functional or pseudogenic. Every discovery cohort repertoire had been produced on one sequencing platform. Donor age, sex, ethnicity and CMV serostatus were collected together with the repertoire data. Genome-wide SNP genotypes for about 55% of the roughly 670 donors were used in a later genetic analysis, which treated that subset as a discovery cohort. Rather than drawing on any new phenotypic data, the later analysis identified candidate immune exposures from TCR beta sequences and the way those sequences occurred across donors. A later analysis re-examined previously published TCR beta repertoires from just over 650 donors and added high-resolution HLA genotyping to investigate patterns of TCR occurrence. Class I and class II HLA loci were covered by the typing at four-digit resolution. The study profiled the T cell repertoires of about 640 subjects by immunosequencing and related them to cytomegalovirus serostatus.

V loses 0 bases of germline sequence and J loses 3 bases, and the interval between the two ends is 11 bases. The germline V gene gives CDR1 as SGDLS and CDR2 as YYNGEE. From cysteine to phenylalanine, the CDR3 is 15 amino acids long. Kept here is only the CDR3 DNA, which spans 45 bases and is read in frame from base 1. The cohort comprised fewer than 700 healthy bone marrow donors. At the time of sampling, all cohort members were nominally healthy, though unrecorded immune exposures were likely present. The donor was CMV seronegative and belonged to the group of several hundred seronegative cohort members. Every donor gave a peripheral blood sample, and the peripheral blood mononuclear cells from that sample were used for TCR beta sequencing. Genomic DNA extraction from the blood cell samples was performed with the Qiagen DNeasy Blood Extraction Kit. Results the study describes overall, beyond this receptor: In a later analysis, HLA-associated TCR beta chains showed more clonal expansion and lower generation probabilities than non-associated chains that were equally common. Linkage disequilibrium might explain the correlated functional status among segregating V segments, but an unknown experimental factor could not be excluded. The authors suggested that the approach could potentially be extended to other disease states and immunological phenotypes. This cohort had only TCR beta chains sequenced, and the lack of alpha or paired-chain data limited which features could be detected. Around 16 rarely observed V segments, including chromosome 9 orphons, were excluded from the earlier analysis of 550 to 700 of the donors because counts were too low. The presence/absence analyses assumed that sequencing depth was roughly uniform across donors, and that assumption may not be true. In a later analysis, the rate of TCR association differed among HLA loci, with DRB1 alleles having the most associated TCRs and HLA-C alleles having the fewest. When HLA alleles, especially DR and DQ, strongly co-occurred, TCR associations were difficult to assign to individual alleles. In a later analysis, several top co-occurrence clusters were reported to appear linked to parvovirus B19, influenza, CMV and Epstein-Barr virus. A later analysis found that most CMV-associated TCR beta chains appeared HLA-restricted, with HLA associations seemingly driven largely by CMV exposure. Across donors, most TCR sequences were observed very rarely, whereas some public TCRs were present in many individuals. Some IMGT-functional V segments, including TRBV6-2 and TRBV6-3, could not be distinguished by the 87-base-pair reads and were therefore excluded. The study gave a list of more than 150 TCR beta chains associated with cytomegalovirus. According to a later genetic analysis, donors in an Asian-associated ancestry cluster had fewer N-insertions in productive TCRs than the roughly 700-donor mean. A further reported finding was that TCR beta sequences accurately predicted the HLA-A and HLA-B alleles for most subjects in the first cohort. The only immune exposure information available for the cohort was CMV serostatus. A cluster of highly shared sequence variants was judged likely to represent a technical artifact of the sequencing pipeline. An earlier analysis of several hundred of the donors showed that most TCR beta V segments appeared in productive rearrangements either about 87% or about 30% of the time, which broadly matched IMGT annotations. Because HLA typing was missing for some donors at each locus, association tests included only the typed subset. A later analysis associated 15,000 to 20,000 TCR beta sequences with specific HLA alleles at a false discovery rate of 0.05. The classifier was reported to diagnose cytomegalovirus status with high specificity and sensitivity in both the original and validation cohorts. In vitro tests confirmed that a few of the cytomegalovirus-associated TCR beta chains recognize cytomegalovirus antigens. An association between a missense DCLRE1C variant and V-gene and J-gene trimming of TCR beta chains was found in a later genetic analysis and replicated in an independent cohort.

The library was prepared using the immunoSEQ multiplex PCR assay. The multiplex PCR relied on a mix of 60 forward primers for TCR Vbeta segments and 13 reverse primers for TCR Jbeta segments. Amplification of the CDR3 region of rearranged TCR beta genes was performed with a multiplex PCR assay on genomic DNA. The amplified TCR beta libraries were sequenced on the Illumina HiSeq System as 87-base-pair reads. The study's own analysis went as follows. A later analysis tallied 80 million to 95 million unique TCR beta chains across the 666 repertoires, and around 9.9 million of those chains were shared by two or more donors. To remove PCR and sequencing errors, raw reads were error-corrected and collapsed into unique sequences using a nearest-neighbor algorithm that merged closely related sequences. To assign V, D and J gene segments, CDR3 sequences were aligned to IMGT reference sequences. Each retained sequence needed at least a six-nucleotide match to both a V gene segment and a J gene segment. A rearrangement counted as productive if the CDR3 had no stop codons and remained in frame with V and J, and every other rearrangement counted as non-productive. Following IMGT convention, CDR3 was defined as the stretch from the second conserved V-encoded cysteine to the conserved J-encoded phenylalanine. In an earlier analysis of around 540 of the donors, sequences lacking an unambiguous match to a single V gene segment were excluded. An earlier analysis of several hundred of the donors called V segments functional above 56.7% productive rearrangements and segregating when the between-donor standard deviation exceeded 5%. A statistical classification framework was built to diagnose cytomegalovirus status from the catalog of TCR beta chain sequences. A later analysis assigned V and J genes by comparing TCR nucleotide sequences with IMGT/GENE-DB human TR gene sequences. Using the TCRdist pipeline, a later analysis assigned CDR3 sequences along with most-parsimonious VDJ recombination scenarios. A later analysis defined each TCR beta chain by its CDR3 amino acid sequence plus V-gene family, and excluded reads lacking a unique V-gene family. To address suspected cross-contamination and a sequencing artifact, a later analysis removed under 600 highly shared, low-generation-probability nucleotide sequences. In a later analysis, a clonal expansion index was calculated for each public chain from normalized within-repertoire ranks of inferred template counts. In a later analysis, generation probabilities were computed using a VDJ recombination model fitted to out-of-frame rearrangements, and the results were checked against IGoR. In a later analysis, TCR-TCR, TCR-HLA and TCR-CMV co-occurrence was scored with hypergeometric tests, and a repertoire-size bias correction was applied to TCR pairs. False discovery rates were estimated in a later analysis by permuting HLA or CMV assignments 20 times. In a later analysis, co-occurring TCRs were grouped using DBSCAN, with TCRdist sequence similarity added in when clustering inside HLA-allele-positive subsets. Repertoires with fewer than 30,000 or more than 120,000 public chains were left out of co-occurrence clustering, as were a handful of repertoires with anomalous nucleotide sharing. TCRdb limited this immuneACCESS table to in-frame rearrangements with V and J called. A share of clones is missing; checked studies link under half to unresolved V genes, and the rest is unexplained. V and J calls and clone size are as listed in that table; D and trimming were resolved from the DNA. The sample yields under 150,000 clones; roughly four fifths were counted once. Clones ranked in the top ten supply around 1.9% of the sample.

On this clone: The antigen this receptor binds is unknown. Base quality data are lacking; no much larger clone is found one base away.

The sequence is built from TRBV9 and TRBJ2-3, with a tentative D gene TRBD1 over 5 matching bases. The sequenced sample consisted of PBMCs. The source is a woman between 45 and 60 years old in good health and CMV-seronegative. The CDR3 corresponds to CASSVGVGETDTQYF. The bases read TGTGCCAGCAGCGTAGGCGTAGGGGAAACAGATACGCAGTATTTT.